This TCR beta chain was sequenced in a study of PD-L1 blockade in urothelial cancer. For the study at large: When blood samples were assessed, the median T cell count was 141,255.

Using immunoSEQ multiplex PCR, the repertoire was profiled, and TCRdb retains in-frame clones only, with some absent. The sample yields about 91,000 clones, more than 90% seen once. In germline, CDR1 is LGHNA, CDR2 YSLEER. CDR3 length equals 13 residues. With 5 bases removed from V and 9 bases from J, the gap between germline ends came to 17 bases. This sequence joins TRBV4-3 and TRBJ2-7; D unclear. Sequenced here: PBMCs, sampled around atezolizumab (anti-PD-L1) treatment. The TCR originated in a man aged 55 to 70 with urothelial cancer. CDR3 amino acids: CASSSRRGNLQYF. The CDR3, as DNA: TGCGCCAGCAGCTCACGTCGAGGCAACTTGCAGTACTTC.